A selection of T cell receptor beta chains follows, all from one sample in a study of T cells in Graves' hyperthyroidism and ophthalmopathy. TCRdb called the multiplex PCR reads again in MiXCR, with one record for every CDR3 protein. The table lists about 300,000 distinct CDR3 sequences, 20% to 25% of them singletons, with around 30% in the top ten. Specimen: blood. These receptors were collected from a middle-aged man with Graves' hyperthyroidism that later progressed to Graves' ophthalmopathy. The conserved cysteine and the conserved F or W are not part of the CDR3 here. The order of the fields is D gene, V gene, clone size, CDR3 protein. A D gene is named only where the DNA matches it firmly. Only part of the rows carry a size: once, few, many, or a class if the clone is expanded.

d_gene: TRBD1; v_gene: TRBV28; abundance: NA; CDR3aa: ASSLTGTGVDQPQH
d_gene: NA; v_gene: TRBV7-2; abundance: NA; CDR3aa: ASSKGVQTYGYT
d_gene: NA; v_gene: TRBV5-5; abundance: many; CDR3aa: ASSLRWGAAEAF
d_gene: NA; v_gene: TRBV12-3/TRBV12-4; abundance: many; CDR3aa: ASSPQTGSSYEQY
d_gene: NA; v_gene: TRBV2; abundance: many; CDR3aa: ASGGTTNQPQH
d_gene: NA; v_gene: TRBV6-1; abundance: many; CDR3aa: ASNARDSNQPQH
d_gene: TRBD2; v_gene: TRBV7-2; abundance: once; CDR3aa: ASSPVVAGDDEQY
d_gene: TRBD1; v_gene: TRBV7-3; abundance: NA; CDR3aa: ASSLHGTGSSGANVLT
d_gene: TRBD1; v_gene: TRBV18; abundance: NA; CDR3aa: ASSPPTRGQGYNSPLH
d_gene: NA; v_gene: TRBV6-5; abundance: once; CDR3aa: ASSYSRRLDVGELF
d_gene: NA; v_gene: TRBV11-2; abundance: NA; CDR3aa: ASSAPRRGDYEQY
d_gene: TRBD1; v_gene: TRBV6-1; abundance: NA; CDR3aa: ASSTGTGNTEAF
d_gene: NA; v_gene: TRBV4-1; abundance: many; CDR3aa: ASRNRAVNTEAF
d_gene: NA; v_gene: TRBV14; abundance: many; CDR3aa: ASSQAPRFNEQF
d_gene: NA; v_gene: TRBV5-1; abundance: many; CDR3aa: ASIMQPETNTGELF
d_gene: NA; v_gene: TRBV11-2; abundance: many; CDR3aa: ASSLRSTQYSYSNQPQH
d_gene: NA; v_gene: TRBV7-9; abundance: NA; CDR3aa: ASAVRGGAEAF
d_gene: NA; v_gene: TRBV6-4; abundance: NA; CDR3aa: ASSDLGPITYEQY
d_gene: NA; v_gene: TRBV6-5; abundance: many; CDR3aa: ASNIRVGTGELF
d_gene: NA; v_gene: TRBV5-1; abundance: many; CDR3aa: ASSLEARRETQY
d_gene: TRBD2; v_gene: TRBV7-6; abundance: many; CDR3aa: ASSLDRAGGYEQY
d_gene: NA; v_gene: TRBV6-1; abundance: few; CDR3aa: ASSEGGFAEAF
d_gene: NA; v_gene: TRBV5-1; abundance: many; CDR3aa: ASSLERSTYEQY
d_gene: NA; v_gene: TRBV10-3; abundance: many; CDR3aa: ATGPDRKYGYT
d_gene: NA; v_gene: TRBV28; abundance: many; CDR3aa: ASSRSGPHYEQY
d_gene: NA; v_gene: TRBV3-1; abundance: many; CDR3aa: ASSQYVQETQY
d_gene: NA; v_gene: TRBV7-2; abundance: many; CDR3aa: ASSLSAQTPPGYT
d_gene: NA; v_gene: TRBV7-2; abundance: few; CDR3aa: ASSPQPYSNQPQH
d_gene: NA; v_gene: TRBV11-2; abundance: NA; CDR3aa: ASSGPQVQGPYQETQY
d_gene: TRBD1; v_gene: TRBV7-9; abundance: many; CDR3aa: ASSPDRGTGELF
d_gene: TRBD1; v_gene: TRBV11-1; abundance: NA; CDR3aa: ASSYVTRDRRSYEQY
d_gene: NA; v_gene: TRBV7-8; abundance: many; CDR3aa: ASSLVPGTYGYT
d_gene: TRBD1; v_gene: TRBV29-1; abundance: many; CDR3aa: SVAGTGKETQY
d_gene: NA; v_gene: TRBV6-5; abundance: many; CDR3aa: ASSYRADQETQY
d_gene: NA; v_gene: TRBV28; abundance: NA; CDR3aa: ASKPPNTGELF
d_gene: NA; v_gene: TRBV29-1; abundance: many; CDR3aa: SVLARGSSYEQY
d_gene: TRBD2; v_gene: TRBV12-3/TRBV12-4; abundance: many; CDR3aa: ASSPPGTSRHEQY
d_gene: NA; v_gene: TRBV29-1; abundance: many; CDR3aa: SVAPTANTEAF
d_gene: NA; v_gene: TRBV5-1; abundance: many; CDR3aa: ASSFQQNSYEQY
d_gene: TRBD2; v_gene: TRBV6-1; abundance: many; CDR3aa: ASKRDGRAGANVLT